One sample yielded the 31 T cell receptor beta chains listed below, sequenced in a study of T cells in Graves' hyperthyroidism and ophthalmopathy. Amplification of TCR beta CDR3 regions was performed using RNA transcripts as template. HTBI primers were employed in a first-round RT-PCR of the TCR CDR3. TCRdb recomputed calls from the multiplex PCR reads with MiXCR, one row per CDR3 protein. The table lists more than 300,000 distinct CDR3 sequences, more than 11% of them singletons. Sequenced material: blood. All receptors derive from a woman aged 60-70 years with Graves' hyperthyroidism.

This clonotype was recorded many times. V usage is TRBV27 and J usage is TRBJ2-3; weak D call: TRBD1 (6 bases). V gave up 6 bases and J gave up 4 bases, with 11 bases separating them. This CDR3 spans 13 amino acids. Germline V gene sequence: CDR1 MNHEY, CDR2 SMNVEV (reference sequence). This chain's CDR3 is CASSHRAADTQYF. CDR3 in DNA: TGTGCCAGCAGCCACAGGGCGGCAGATACGCAGTATTTT.

V is TRBV6-1 and J is TRBJ1-2; 8 positions agree with TRBD1. This CDR3 comprises 13 residues. CDR1 is MNHNS, CDR2 SASEGT, per germline. V lost 7 bases to trimming and J lost 5 bases; unmatched junction nucleotides: 6. For the CDR3, the DNA is TGTGCCAGCACCCGGGACAGGATGTATGGCTACACCTTC. Encoded protein: CASTRDRMYGYTF.

This clonotype appeared many times. The CDR3 region is CASSARTGGRETQYF. The DNA for the CDR3 is TGTGCCAGCAGCGCGAGGACAGGGGGCAGGGAGACCCAGTACTTC. The chain carries TRBV5-5 and TRBJ2-5; 11 bases align to TRBD1. Germline values: CDR1 SGHKS, CDR2 YYEKEE (reference sequence). This CDR3 is 15 amino acids long. With V trimmed by 4 bases and J by 5 bases, 7 bases remained unmatched.

This clonotype appeared many times. The rearrangement uses TRBV5-6 and TRBJ2-5, with TRBD2 matching over 9 bases. Trimming cost V 3 bases and J 5 bases; bases outside gene matches: 5. Germline CDR1 is SGHDT and CDR2 is YYEEEE. The length of the CDR3 is 14 residues. CDR3 nucleotide sequence: TGTGCCAGCAGCTGGTACACTAGCGGGGAGACCCAGTACTTC. This encodes CASSWYTSGETQYF.

There are many counts of this clonotype. The chain carries TRBV28 and TRBJ2-7, with D possibly TRBD2 on 6 matching bases. The V and J ends lost 6 bases and 7 bases respectively, with 16 bases between them. Germline V gene data show CDR1 as MDHEN and CDR2 as SYDVKM. This CDR3 is built from 13 residues. The CDR3 nucleotides are TGTGCCAGCAGGACCGGCGGGGTGGGGGAGCAGTACTTC. Translation gives CASRTGGVGEQYF.

This clonotype occurred many times. The chain links TRBV7-2 to TRBJ2-5, with 8 bases identical to TRBD2. CDR3 length: 15 amino acids. The trim removed 5 bases at V and 2 bases at J, leaving 7 bases unmatched. Germline V lookup: CDR1 SGHTA, CDR2 FQGNSA. CDR3 amino acids: CASSPLLAAQETQYF. The CDR3 bases are TGTGCCAGCAGCCCGTTACTAGCGGCACAAGAGACCCAGTACTTC.

This clonotype was observed many times. CDR3 amino acids: CASSPRGGTEAFF. CDR3 coding DNA: TGCGCCAGCAGCCCCCGGGGGGGCACTGAAGCTTTCTTT. The chain recombines TRBV10-1 with TRBJ1-1; D perhaps matches TRBD1 (5 bases). CDR1 and CDR2 (germline): WNHNN, SYGVQD (reference sequence). The CDR3 has 13 residues. The V and J ends lost 6 bases and 4 bases respectively, with 12 bases between them.

This clonotype was seen at least ten times. Its ends do not fully match the called genes, so a read error is possible. This chain uses TRBV12-3 or TRBV12-4 with TRBJ1-1; D is unclear. The CDR3 loop spans 11 amino acids. Here the CDR3 reads CASLNYAETFF. The CDR3 coding sequence is TGTGCCAGCCTTAATTACGCTGAAACTTTCTTT.

The chain has TRBV5-1 and TRBJ2-6, with 10 nucleotides matching TRBD2. CDR3 length: 19 amino acids. Trimming removed 3 bases from V and 1 base from J; junction bases left unmatched: 10. CDR1 is SGHRS and CDR2 is YFSETQ in the germline V gene. The CDR3 DNA reads TGCGCCAGCAGCTGGAGTAGCGGGAGGAGAACTTCTGGGGCCAACGTCCTGACTTTC. This codes for CASSWSSGRRTSGANVLTF. The full variable domain, completed using reference TRBV5-1 and TRBJ2-6, is KAGVTQTPRYLIKTRGQQVTLSCSPISGHRSVSWYQQTPGQGLQFLFEYFSETQRNKGNFPGRFSGRQFSNSRSEMNVSTLELGDSALYLCASSWSSGRRTSGANVLTFGAGSRLTVL.

CDR3 DNA sequence: TGTGCCAGCAGCTTTATCCGGACAGGGAGGACTAATGAAAAACTGTTTTTT. It specifies CASSFIRTGRTNEKLFF. The genes are TRBV7-9 and TRBJ1-4, with TRBD1 matching 8 bases. V shed 3 bases and J 2 bases; nucleotides not matched to a gene: 8. Germline-derived CDR1 and CDR2 are SEHNR and FQNEAQ (reference sequence). The CDR3 has 17 residues.

Worth noting for this clonotype: The junction shows a germline mismatch at one end, possibly a read error. The chain couples TRBV7-9 to TRBJ2-1, with TRBD2 matching 7 bases. Germline CDR1 SEHNR, CDR2 FQNEAQ (reference sequence). This CDR3 spans 15 amino acids. CDR3 loop: CASSLGREVYSEQFF. In DNA form, the CDR3 reads TGTGCCAGCAGCTTAGGACGGGAGGTCTACAGTGAGCAGTTCTTC.

This clonotype was recorded at least ten times. CDR3 nucleotide sequence: TGTGCTAGTGGTTTGGTACTATCCCACCCCCATCAGCCCCAGCATTTT. Protein sequence: CASGLVLSHPHQPQHF. This chain joins TRBV12-5 and TRBJ1-5; no firm D call. The CDR3 runs 16 residues. Germline CDR1 reads LGHNT; CDR2 reads FRNRAP. V lost 0 bases to trimming and J lost 5 bases, with 14 bases between them.

This clonotype was seen repeatedly, ten times or more. The rearrangement joins TRBV5-1 to TRBJ2-7, with 7 bases matching TRBD2. CDR1 and CDR2 (germline): SGHRS, YFSETQ. V gave up 5 bases and J gave up 3 bases; unmatched junction bases: 11. The CDR3 sequence is 15 residues long. The CDR3 loop reads CASSAGSGVFYEQYF. DNA of the CDR3: TGCGCCAGCAGTGCGGGAAGCGGGGTATTCTACGAGCAGTACTTC.

The chain is built from TRBV7-2 and TRBJ2-1; D is uncertain. Trimming took off 1 base at V and 9 bases at J, with 13 bases between the two ends. This CDR3 spans 14 amino acids. Germline values: CDR1 SGHTA, CDR2 FQGNSA. The CDR3 DNA reads TGTGCCAGCAGCTTAGGAGGTTCGGTGCTTGAGCAGTTCTTC. Translation gives CASSLGGSVLEQFF.

This clonotype was counted ten times or more. J is TRBJ1-6 and V is TRBV7-8; the D gene is possibly TRBD1 (6 bases). CDR1 is SGHVS and CDR2 is FQNEAQ in the germline V gene. V gave up 0 bases and J gave up 6 bases, with 15 bases separating them. This CDR3 contains 17 residues. The CDR3 is CASSLAWGGFLNSPLHF. CDR3 bases: TGTGCCAGCAGCTTAGCGTGGGGGGGCTTTCTTAATTCACCCCTCCACTTT. Full variable domain (outside the CDR3, taken from reference TRBV7-8 and TRBJ1-6): GAGVSQSPRYKVAKRGQDVALRCDPISGHVSLFWYQQALGQGPEFLTYFQNEAQLDKSGLPSDRFFAERPEGSVSTLKIQRTQQEDSAVYLCASSLAWGGFLNSPLHFGNGTRLTVT.

In this sample, this clonotype turned up a few times. The chain joins TRBV4-2 to TRBJ1-5; D is unresolved. V shed 3 bases and J shed 0 bases, with 6 bases lying between them. The germline CDR1 and CDR2 sequences are LGHNA and YNFKEQ. CDR3 size: 14 residues. DNA of the CDR3: TGTGCCAGCAGCCATACCGATAGCAATCAGCCCCAGCATTTT. Protein product: CASSHTDSNQPQHF.

This clonotype was seen repeatedly, ten times or more. The V call is TRBV3-1, the J call TRBJ2-5; TRBD2 matches at 7 bases. Germline V gene sequence: CDR1 LGHDT, CDR2 YNNKEL (reference sequence). The CDR3 contains 15 residues. The trim removed 1 base at V and 2 bases at J, leaving 4 bases unmatched. CDR3 DNA: TGTGCCAGCAGCCAAGGGGCTAGCGGACAAGAGACCCAGTACTTC. It specifies CASSQGASGQETQYF.

This clonotype has at least ten counts. The chain links TRBV12-3 or TRBV12-4 to TRBJ1-1; possible D gene TRBD1, 6 bases. Trimming cost V 6 bases and J 1 base, with 9 bases left between them. This CDR3 has 13 residues. The CDR3 bases are TGTGCCAGCAGAGCGGGACAGAACACTGAAGCTTTCTTT. It yields the protein CASRAGQNTEAFF.

This clonotype was found many times. This chain connects TRBV24-1 to TRBJ2-1; 9 bases line up with TRBD2. Germline CDR1 reads KGHDR; CDR2 reads SFDVKD. V was clipped by 4 bases and J by 4 bases; unmatched bases: 7. The CDR3 length is 16 residues. Written as DNA, the CDR3 is TGTGCCACCAGTGACCCCAGACTAGCGGAGTACAATGAGCAGTTCTTC. It codes for CATSDPRLAEYNEQFF.

The sample holds many counts of this clonotype. The V call is TRBV18, the J call TRBJ2-7; no clear D gene. CDR1 and CDR2 (germline): KGHSH, LQKENI. This CDR3 contains 15 residues. V lost 2 bases, J lost 0 bases, and 11 bases lay in between. CDR3 nucleotide sequence: TGTGCCAGCTCACCATCTCTGGAGAGCTCCTACGAGCAGTACTTC. Translation: CASSPSLESSYEQYF. The full variable domain, completed using reference TRBV18 and TRBJ2-7, is NAGVMQNPRHLVRRRGQEARLRCSPMKGHSHVYWYRQLPEEGLKFMVYLQKENIIDESGMPKERFSAEFPKEGPSILRIQQVVRGDSAAYFCASSPSLESSYEQYFGPGTRLTVT.

The J gene is TRBJ2-1, the V gene TRBV11-2, with 8 positions matching TRBD1. Germline CDR1 is SGHAT and CDR2 is FQNNGV. The CDR3 extends over 16 amino acids. The trim removed 5 bases at V and 3 bases at J, leaving 9 bases unmatched. The CDR3 nucleotides are TGTGCCAGCAGCCCGCAGGGGGCCAACGTCTACAATGAGCAGTTCTTC. As protein: CASSPQGANVYNEQFF.

In this sample, this clonotype turned up many times. The V call is TRBV5-4, the J call TRBJ2-3; the D gene is possibly TRBD2 (6 bases). V lost 4 bases and J 4 bases, leaving 13 bases between the germline ends. The CDR3 has 14 residues. The germline V gene encodes CDR1 SGHNT and CDR2 YYREEE (reference sequence). In nucleotides, the CDR3 is TGTGCCAGCAGCGCGGTTGGGACTCCAGATACGCAGTATTTT. It is translated as CASSAVGTPDTQYF. The full variable domain, its missing parts supplied by reference TRBV5-4 and TRBJ2-3, is ETGVTQSPTHLIKTRGQQVTLRCSSQSGHNTVSWYQQALGQGPQFIFQYYREEENGRGNFPPRFSGLQFPNYSSELNVNALELDDSALYLCASSAVGTPDTQYFGPGTRLTVL.

The table lists this clonotype with many counts. This chain links TRBV12-3 or TRBV12-4 with TRBJ2-7; 8 bases match TRBD1. The CDR3 length is 15 residues. The ends lost 10 bases at V and 2 bases at J; junction bases unmatched: 13. The CDR3 DNA follows: TGTGCCAACAGCCCCGGGACAGGCGGGACCTACGAGCAGTACTTC. Translating gives CANSPGTGGTYEQYF.

The genes are TRBV7-9 and TRBJ2-7; perhaps TRBD2 as D (5 bases). V was cut by 5 bases and J by 5 bases, with 13 bases left in between. The length of the CDR3 is 13 residues. Germline-derived CDR1 and CDR2 are SEHNR and FQNEAQ (reference sequence). The CDR3 DNA reads TGTGCCAGCAGCCTGAGGGTTGGGGACGAGCAGTACTTC. Its translation is CASSLRVGDEQYF.

This clonotype was seen ten or more times. CDR3 protein: CASSPRASDGYTF. In DNA, the CDR3 is TGTGCCAGCTCACCGAGGGCAAGCGATGGCTACACCTTC. V gene TRBV18 combines with J gene TRBJ1-2; no firm D call. V lost 3 bases, J lost 6 bases, and 11 bases lay in between. The CDR3 sequence is 13 residues long. Germline lookup yields CDR1 KGHSH and CDR2 LQKENI.

This clonotype was recorded at least ten times. The chain links TRBV3-1 to TRBJ2-1, with D maybe TRBD2 (5 bases). CDR3 size: 16 residues. CDR1 and CDR2 from the germline V gene are LGHDT and YNNKEL (reference sequence). Trimming left V 0 bases short and J 7 bases short, with 16 bases between. The CDR3 region has the DNA TGTGCCAGCAGCCAAGATCGCGGGCCCCCGGGTAATGAGCAGTTCTTC. Translated, it gives CASSQDRGPPGNEQFF.

In its sample, this clonotype was seen many times. V and J are TRBV10-3 and TRBJ2-7, with D tentatively TRBD1 (5 bases). Germline CDR1 ENHRY, CDR2 SYGVKD. The CDR3 is 12 residues long. V gave up 7 bases and J gave up 2 bases, with 9 bases separating them. CDR3 residues: CAIMTEAYEQYF. The CDR3 region has the DNA TGTGCCATCATGACAGAAGCCTACGAGCAGTACTTC.

This clonotype was seen at least ten times. The chain links TRBV7-6 to TRBJ2-7; weak D call: TRBD1 (5 bases). From germline, CDR1 is SGHVS and CDR2 FNYEAQ. The ends were cut back, 1 base at V and 4 bases at J, with 11 bases in the middle. The CDR3 is 14 amino acids. CDR3 sequence: CASSLEGFGYEQYF. CDR3 DNA: TGTGCCAGCAGCTTAGAGGGGTTTGGTTACGAGCAGTACTTC.

This chain connects TRBV15 to TRBJ2-1, with 8 bases aligning to TRBD2. Germline V CDR1 and CDR2: LNHNV, YYDKDF (reference sequence). The CDR3 loop spans 15 amino acids. V shed 0 bases, J shed 5 bases, and the junction held 3 bases outside the gene matches. CDR3 nucleotides: TGTGCCACCAGCAGAGATAGCGGGACTAACAATGAGCAGTTCTTC. Residues: CATSRDSGTNNEQFF.

This clonotype has more than one count but fewer than ten. The chain is built from TRBV4-1 and TRBJ2-4; 10 positions match TRBD1. The junction had 3 bases not matched to a gene; V was cut back by 1 base and J by 9 bases. The CDR3 consists of 14 residues. Germline CDR1 is MGHRA and CDR2 is YSYEKL. The CDR3 region is CASSQGTGGRIQYF. CDR3 bases: TGCGCCAGCAGCCAAGGGACAGGGGGTCGCATTCAGTACTTC.

This clonotype has at least ten counts. The chain recombines TRBV24-1 with TRBJ2-3; unclear D gene. In germline, CDR1 is KGHDR, CDR2 SFDVKD. Deletions cut 3 bases from V and 4 bases from J, with 10 bases between. The CDR3 contains 14 residues. CDR3 sequence: CATSDPPPSDTQYF. The CDR3 coding sequence is TGTGCCACCAGTGATCCCCCCCCCTCAGATACGCAGTATTTT.